Each of the 25 T cell receptor beta chains below was sequenced from the same sample in a study of blood T cell repertoires in COVID-19. Using immunoSEQ multiplex PCR, the repertoire was profiled, and TCRdb retains in-frame clones only, with some absent. The sample comprises fewer than 400,000 clones, 88% of which are singletons, and under 6% rests with the top ten. Sequenced: PBMCs or T cells enriched from blood (not recorded which). The receptors shown here come from a man aged 30 to 39 who had recovered from COVID-19.

The count of this clone is one. The rearrangement links TRBV28 to TRBJ1-5; 7 positions agree with TRBD1. V shed 2 bases, J shed 4 bases, and the junction held 5 bases outside the gene matches. The CDR3 spans 15 residues. From germline, CDR1 is MDHEN and CDR2 SYDVKM. The CDR3 loop reads CASSLRGQLNQPQHF. The CDR3 region has the DNA TGTGCCAGCAGTTTAAGGGGACAGTTAAATCAGCCCCAGCATTTT. The full variable domain, with the rest looked up from reference TRBV28 and TRBJ1-5, is DVKVTQSSRYLVKRTGEKVFLECVQDMDHENMFWYRQDPGLGLRLIYFSYDVKMKEKGDIPEGYSVSREKKERFSLILESASTNQTSMYLCASSLRGQLNQPQHFGDGTRLSIL.

The rearrangement links TRBV28 to TRBJ2-2; 9 bases align to TRBD1. The CDR3 is made up of 16 amino acids. Germline CDR1 reads MDHEN; CDR2 reads SYDVKM. Trimming removed 5 bases from V and 2 bases from J; junction bases left unmatched: 6. The CDR3 loop is CASSGNRGRNTGELFF. The CDR3 nucleotides read TGTGCCAGCAGTGGGAACAGGGGGCGTAACACCGGGGAGCTGTTTTTT. Full variable domain (outside the CDR3, taken from reference TRBV28 and TRBJ2-2): DVKVTQSSRYLVKRTGEKVFLECVQDMDHENMFWYRQDPGLGLRLIYFSYDVKMKEKGDIPEGYSVSREKKERFSLILESASTNQTSMYLCASSGNRGRNTGELFFGEGSRLTVL.

V gene TRBV4-1 combines with J gene TRBJ2-1, with TRBD1 matching over 8 bases. Germline V gene sequence: CDR1 MGHRA, CDR2 YSYEKL. The trim removed 1 base at V and 8 bases at J, leaving 13 bases unmatched. This CDR3 comprises 17 residues. Written as DNA, the CDR3 is TGCGCCAGCAGCCAAGTGCACGGACAGGGAATAATTCATGAGCAGTTCTTC. Its protein product is CASSQVHGQGIIHEQFF.

The V gene is TRBV24-1, the J gene TRBJ2-5; D remains unclear. Germline-derived CDR1 and CDR2 are KGHDR and SFDVKD. The CDR3 extends over 16 amino acids. V was clipped by 0 bases and J by 3 bases, with 13 bases between them. The CDR3 here is CATSDLLDGREETQYF. Here the CDR3 DNA reads TGTGCCACCAGTGATTTGCTCGATGGGCGCGAAGAGACCCAGTACTTC.

This chain connects TRBV5-6 to TRBJ1-6, with 8 nucleotides matching TRBD1. This CDR3 has 15 amino acids. V lost 0 bases, J lost 9 bases, and 5 bases stayed unmatched. Germline loops: CDR1 SGHDT, CDR2 YYEEEE. CDR3 DNA: TGTGCCAGCAGCTTGGGACAGGGGTACGGTTCACCCCTCCACTTT. Protein: CASSLGQGYGSPLHF.

This clone was seen more than once but under ten times. J is TRBJ1-1 and V is TRBV28; the match to TRBD1 covers 7 bases. Per germline, CDR1 MDHEN and CDR2 SYDVKM. The V gene end was trimmed by 5 bases and the J gene end by 4 bases; junction bases not matched to a gene: 10. The CDR3 covers 15 residues. The CDR3 nucleotides read TGTGCCAGCAGTCCCCGACAGGGATGGGGCACTGAAGCTTTCTTT. Encoded protein: CASSPRQGWGTEAFF.

The chain uses TRBV7-2 and TRBJ2-7, with D perhaps TRBD2 (5 bases). V lost 5 bases to trimming and J lost 8 bases, with 13 bases between them. The CDR3 runs to 12 residues. Germline lookup yields CDR1 SGHTA and CDR2 FQGNSA. CDR3 coding DNA: TGTGCCAGCAGCACCGGCTCTAGCCAGCAGTACTTC. Amino acids: CASSTGSSQQYF.

The CDR3 bases are TGTGCCAGCAGCCAAGGAATTGGGACATTGGGGGAAAAACTGTTTTTT. Its translation: CASSQGIGTLGEKLFF. The J gene is TRBJ1-4, the V gene TRBV3-1 (or the pseudogene TRBV3-2); D perhaps matches TRBD1 (6 bases). Germline V gene sequence: CDR1 LGHDT, CDR2 YNNKEL (reference sequence). CDR3 length equals 16 residues. V dropped 1 base and J dropped 8 bases, with 17 bases sitting between them.

CDR3 sequence reads: CASSFVSGAVHYEQYF. Here the CDR3 DNA reads TGCGCCAGCAGCTTCGTCAGTGGGGCCGTTCACTACGAGCAGTACTTC. The chain carries TRBV5-1 and TRBJ2-7, with D possibly TRBD1 on 5 matching bases. Trimming took off 2 bases at V and 3 bases at J, with 18 bases between the two ends. There are 16 residues in the CDR3. The germline gives CDR1 SGHRS, CDR2 YFSETQ.

The sample holds a few counts of this clone. The V and J genes are TRBV7-2 and TRBJ2-5; D call uncertain. The CDR3 is 12 amino acids. The germline V and J ends were trimmed by 4 bases and 7 bases, with 10 bases remaining between them. Germline CDR1 reads SGHTA; CDR2 reads FQGNSA. The CDR3, as DNA: TGTGCCAGCAGCTCTACCGCAGGGACCCAGTACTTC. Its protein is CASSSTAGTQYF.

This clone has more than one count but fewer than ten. The V and J genes are TRBV7-9 and TRBJ2-7; TRBD1 might be the D (6 bases). V lost 8 bases and J lost 1, with 12 bases in between. Germline CDR1 and CDR2: SEHNR and FQNEAQ (reference sequence). The CDR3 covers 13 residues. The CDR3 sequence is CASDRDTSYEQYF. The CDR3 coding sequence is TGTGCCAGCGACCGGGACACATCCTACGAGCAGTACTTC.

The rearrangement links TRBV18 to TRBJ1-2, with 8 positions matching TRBD1. The CDR3 is 17 residues long. Germline CDR1 and CDR2: KGHSH and LQKENI. Losses at the gene ends were 3 bases for V and 5 bases for J; bases not matched to a gene: 14. The CDR3, as DNA: TGTGCCAGCTCACCCACACCCGTCGGACAGGGCTTTTATGGCTACACCTTC. Translated: CASSPTPVGQGFYGYTF.

This chain connects TRBV2 to TRBJ1-2; D perhaps matches TRBD1 (6 bases). Trimming took off 2 bases at V and 4 bases at J, with 8 bases between the two ends. CDR1 and CDR2 (germline): SNHLY, FYNNEI. The CDR3 is 13 residues long. Written as DNA, the CDR3 is TGTGCCAGCAGTGAACAGGGGACCTATGGCTACACCTTC. Translating it yields CASSEQGTYGYTF.

CDR3 DNA: TGTGCCAGCAGTTCCGACCAGGGGGCGTCGGGAGAGCAGTACTTC. Translating it yields CASSSDQGASGEQYF. The J gene is TRBJ2-7, the V gene TRBV27; 8 bases agree with TRBD1. Germline CDR1 reads MNHEY; CDR2 reads SMNVEV (reference sequence). The ends lost 4 bases at V and 7 bases at J; junction bases unmatched: 12. This CDR3 contains 15 residues.

The rearrangement uses TRBV5-1 and TRBJ2-2; 7 nucleotides line up with TRBD2. Germline-derived CDR1 and CDR2 are SGHRS and YFSETQ. Trimming cost V 4 bases and J 6 bases; bases outside gene matches: 21. This CDR3 spans 19 amino acids. CDR3 sequence: CASSGAGDEFAAFPGELFF. The CDR3 DNA is TGCGCCAGCAGCGGTGCGGGGGACGAGTTTGCCGCTTTCCCCGGGGAGCTGTTTTTT.

The chain joins TRBV19 to TRBJ2-3, with 14 bases fitting TRBD2. CDR1 is LNHDA, CDR2 SQIVND, per germline (reference sequence). Trimming took 2 bases from V and 0 from J; bases not matched to a gene: 7. The CDR3 runs to 19 residues. The CDR3 DNA reads TGTGCCAGTAGTATAAGTCGGACTAGCGGGGGGTCTAGCACAGATACGCAGTATTTT. Protein sequence: CASSISRTSGGSSTDTQYF.

This rearrangement joins TRBV10-3 to TRBJ1-5, with no clear D. The ends were cut back, 5 bases at V and 7 bases at J, with 9 bases in the middle. The CDR3 runs to 12 residues. Looked up from germline, CDR1 is ENHRY and CDR2 is SYGVKD. CDR3 nucleotide sequence: TGTGCCATCAGTCAAGGGAGGCAGCCCCAGCATTTT. Its translation: CAISQGRQPQHF.

This chain connects TRBV7-3 to TRBJ1-5; D not resolved. Germline V gives CDR1 SGHTA, CDR2 FQGTGA. The CDR3 spans 13 residues. V lost 2 bases and J lost 6, with 8 bases in between. CDR3 residues: CASSLFPGQPQHF. As DNA, the CDR3 is TGTGCCAGCAGCTTATTCCCAGGTCAGCCCCAGCATTTT.

This chain uses TRBV7-7 with TRBJ2-2; 7 bases line up with TRBD1. Germline CDR1 is SSHAT and CDR2 is FNYEAQ (reference sequence). The CDR3 totals 16 residues. V dropped 1 base and J dropped 2; count of bases not matched to a gene: 4. CDR3 nucleotides: TGTGCCAGCAGCTTAGGTTCAGGGGGTAACACCGGGGAGCTGTTTTTT. The encoded protein is CASSLGSGGNTGELFF.

On this clone itself: Distinct nucleotide sequences in the sample also encode this CDR3. This chain connects TRBV6-5 to TRBJ1-3, with D unclear. CDR1 is MNHEY, CDR2 SVGAGI, per germline. Trimming stripped 0 bases from V and 1 base from J, with 7 bases between. CDR3 length: 15 residues. The CDR3 spells CASSYSGGSGNTIYF. CDR3 DNA sequence: TGTGCCAGCAGTTACTCCGGAGGGTCTGGAAACACCATATATTTT.

The chain has TRBV15 and TRBJ2-2; weak D call: TRBD2 (6 bases). The CDR3 contains 15 residues. The germline V gene has CDR1 LNHNV and CDR2 YYDKDF (reference sequence). Trimming shortened V by 3 bases and J by 2 bases, and 10 bases separated the two germline ends. The CDR3 DNA is TGTGCCACCAGCAGGGAGGGACTTAACACCGGGGAGCTGTTTTTT. Encoded protein: CATSREGLNTGELFF.

The J gene is TRBJ1-1, the V gene TRBV7-9; D is ambiguous. This CDR3 is 11 amino acids long. The V gene lost 5 bases and the J gene lost 6 bases, with 7 bases spanning the gap. Germline V CDR1 and CDR2: SEHNR, FQNEAQ (reference sequence). The chain's CDR3 is CASSNRAEAFF. In DNA, the CDR3 is TGTGCCAGCAGCAATCGCGCTGAAGCTTTCTTT.

V usage is TRBV24-1 and J usage is TRBJ2-7, with 9 bases fitting TRBD1. This CDR3 region has 15 residues. The V gene's germline CDR1 is KGHDR and CDR2 SFDVKD. With 2 bases clipped from V and 1 base from J, the junction kept 2 bases outside the gene matches. The DNA for the CDR3 is TGTGCCACCAGTGATTCGGGACAGGGATCCTACGAGCAGTACTTC. Translation gives CATSDSGQGSYEQYF.

The V and J genes are TRBV10-3 and TRBJ2-2; 8 positions match TRBD2. With V trimmed by 4 bases and J by 0 bases, 4 bases remained unmatched. The CDR3 is made up of 16 amino acids. The V gene's germline CDR1 is ENHRY and CDR2 SYGVKD. The CDR3: CAISGLAGTNTGELFF. CDR3 in DNA: TGTGCCATCAGTGGTTTAGCGGGGACGAACACCGGGGAGCTGTTTTTT.

The rearrangement joins TRBV19 to TRBJ1-2; maybe TRBD1 (6 bases). Germline V CDR1 and CDR2: LNHDA, SQIVND (reference sequence). With 4 bases removed from V and 0 bases from J, the gap between germline ends came to 18 bases. This CDR3 is 17 amino acids long. CDR3 loop: CASSTRQAHATNYGYTF. The CDR3 bases are TGTGCCAGTAGTACCCGACAGGCCCACGCTACTAACTATGGCTACACCTTC. The entire variable domain, with the rest obtained from reference TRBV19 and TRBJ1-2, is as follows: DGGITQSPKYLFRKEGQNVTLSCEQNLNHDAMYWYRQDPGQGLRLIYYSQIVNDFQKGDIAEGYSVSREKKESFPLTVTSAQKNPTAFYLCASSTRQAHATNYGYTFGSGTRLTVV.